This TCR beta chain was found in a study of blood T cell repertoires in COVID-19. Repertoires were generated with immunoSEQ multiplex PCR, while TCRdb's copy carries only in-frame clones and drops some. In the table there are fewer than 350,000 clones, roughly 86% of which are singletons. The germline V and J ends were trimmed by 6 bases and 7 bases, with 7 bases remaining between them. Germline values: CDR1 MNHNY, CDR2 SVGAGI (reference sequence). This CDR3 spans 11 amino acids. The genes are TRBV6-6 and TRBJ2-1; D is unclear. This receptor was identified in a middle-aged man with active or convalescent COVID-19. Sequenced input: peripheral blood. CDR3 amino acids: CASSSGNEQFF. As DNA, the CDR3 is TGTGCCAGCAGCTCCGGGAATGAGCAGTTCTTC.